This passage covers 11 T cell receptor beta chains from one sample sequenced in a study of T cells expressing NK-cell markers. TCRdb reprocessed the 5' RACE reads and keeps a single row for each CDR3 protein, giving no DNA. The sample table includes under 500,000 distinct CDR3 sequences. Sequenced material: blood T cells: a sorted CD56 or NKG2C T cell subset, CD4+ or CD8+ T cells, or bulk PBMC T cells (not recorded which). These receptors all stem from a woman aged 18 to 75 in good health.

CDR3 loop: CASSPPGEAYEQYF. The V gene is TRBV18, the J gene TRBJ2-7; there is no DNA to check the TCRdb D call of TRBD2. Germline CDR1 reads KGHSH; CDR2 reads LQKENI. The CDR3 contains 14 residues.

This rearrangement joins TRBV7-2 to TRBJ2-1; TCRdb's D call of TRBD1 is untestable without DNA. The CDR3 has 13 amino acids. Germline assignment: CDR1 SGHTA and CDR2 FQGNSA. The CDR3 region is CASSLAERGEQFF.

This chain connects TRBV7-2 to TRBJ2-1; TCRdb's D call, TRBD1, is unchecked because there is no DNA. This CDR3 region has 13 residues. In germline, CDR1 is SGHTA, CDR2 FQGNSA. Here the CDR3 reads CASSLWGASEQFF.

The V call is TRBV20-1, the J call TRBJ2-7; the D gene TCRdb calls, TRBD1, cannot be checked with no DNA. The CDR3 has 15 amino acids. Germline loops: CDR1 DFQATT, CDR2 SNEGSKA (reference sequence). This CDR3 is CSARDIGQGGYEQYF.

The CDR3 spells CASSLQDGYTF. V gene TRBV12-3 or TRBV12-4 combines with J gene TRBJ1-2. CDR3 length: 11 amino acids.

The CDR3 spells CASSQQGQGAYSPLHF. The chain has TRBV12-3 or TRBV12-4 and TRBJ1-6; TCRdb selects TRBD1, and the lack of DNA leaves this call unchecked. The CDR3 is made up of 16 amino acids.

The CDR3 protein is CASSARLAGGRETQYF. The chain links TRBV7-9 to TRBJ2-5; TCRdb selects TRBD2, and the lack of DNA leaves this call unchecked. The germline gives CDR1 SEHNR, CDR2 FQNEAQ (reference sequence). The CDR3 loop spans 16 amino acids.

The V call is TRBV19, the J call TRBJ2-2; TCRdb calls TRBD2, which cannot be checked without DNA. The germline V gene encodes CDR1 LNHDA and CDR2 SQIVND (reference sequence). This CDR3 is 16 amino acids long. This CDR3 reads CASSIRSGGALGELFF. The whole variable domain, filled in from reference TRBV19 and TRBJ2-2, reads DGGITQSPKYLFRKEGQNVTLSCEQNLNHDAMYWYRQDPGQGLRLIYYSQIVNDFQKGDIAEGYSVSREKKESFPLTVTSAQKNPTAFYLCASSIRSGGALGELFFGEGSRLTVL.

The V gene is TRBV6-1, the J gene TRBJ1-1. CDR1 and CDR2 from the germline V gene are MNHNS and SASEGT. The CDR3 has 15 amino acids. CDR3 in amino acids: CASSPRTHSYTEAFF.

The CDR3 protein is CASSQGEHPASTDTQYF. The chain combines TRBV4-2 with TRBJ2-3; TCRdb names TRBD2, which stays unverified in the absence of DNA. The CDR3 spans 17 residues. Germline values: CDR1 LGHNA, CDR2 YNFKEQ.

The chain links TRBV6-5 to TRBJ1-2. Germline CDR1 is MNHEY and CDR2 is SVGAGI. The CDR3 covers 17 residues. CDR3: CASSPPGATSAGYGYTF.